Here is one TCR beta chain with its context. As yet, its antigen is unknown. This clone may be a read error of a much larger clone one base away. Within the library, unique molecular identifiers were attached to each individual cDNA molecule. TCRdb reprocessed the RACE reads with MiXCR, giving one entry per CDR3 protein. Found here are 110,000 to 150,000 distinct CDR3 sequences, about 12% of them singletons; the top ten hold about 1.3%. This record belongs to a study of human T cells and chemical hapten exposure. Whole-study findings and limits: Patch test score tracked positively with PT1 expanded TCR counts. Unchanged with DPC sensitization were TCRs above 1 in 1000 frequency.

Time point noted: patch test 2, 6 weeks after DPC sensitization. Treatment: therapeutic diphenylcyclopropenone sensitization with weekly scalp DPC. V shed 0 bases and J shed 6 bases, with 12 bases lying between them. The length of the CDR3 is 14 residues. The germline V gene encodes CDR1 LGHNA and CDR2 YNFKEQ. The specimen was whole blood, collected in connection with sensitization to the hapten diphenylcyclopropenone (DPC). The receptor comes from a woman aged 45-65 years with alopecia areata. Some clones in this sample may be carry-over from other donors' samples. This sequence joins TRBV4-2 and TRBJ2-7; D ambiguous. CDR3 in amino acids: CASSQDALGCEQYF. The DNA of the CDR3 is TGTGCCAGCAGCCAAGATGCGCTGGGCTGCGAGCAGTACTTC.